There are many counts of the clone carrying this TCR beta chain. Its antigen is undetermined. Trimming at V came to 1 base and at J to 4 bases, leaving 3 bases not matched to a gene. The CDR3 is 15 amino acids. Germline CDR1 reads LGHNA; CDR2 reads YNFKEQ. Individual cDNA molecules received unique molecular identifiers. TCRdb used MiXCR to reprocess the 5' RACE reads, holding one entry per CDR3 protein. This sample yields about 28,000 distinct CDR3 sequences, of which about 4.5% are seen a single time; around 5.9% belongs to the top ten. This sample is drawn from a study of early T cells in non-severe SARS-CoV-2 infection. As for the study in general: Unpaired chains resulted from sequencing bulk RNA of unsorted whole blood. General study findings and limits: Private and CD4 specificities were missed by VDJdb matching, which favored anti-spike CD8 responses.

Source: whole blood, taken at baseline. This clonotype originated in an adult who was a healthcare worker with PCR-confirmed SARS-CoV-2 infection or an uninfected control (not recorded which). The rearrangement uses TRBV4-2 and TRBJ2-7, with TRBD2 identical over 11 bases. CDR3 residues: CASSQGPSGGYEQYF. CDR3 nucleotide sequence: TGTGCCAGCAGCCAAGGTCCTAGCGGGGGGTACGAGCAGTACTTC.